The 4 T cell receptor beta chains presented below share a single source sample, sequenced in a study of neoadjuvant anti-PD-1 for oral cavity cancer. Using immunoSEQ multiplex PCR, the repertoire was profiled, and TCRdb retains in-frame clones only, with some absent. This table has 6,000 to 8,500 clones, 54% appearing once. This sample comprised tumor tissue, obtained before nivolumab (anti-PD-1) treatment. The receptors stem from a person aged 40 to 85 with oral cavity squamous cell carcinoma.

The chain uses TRBV5-1 and TRBJ2-7, with D possibly being TRBD1 or TRBD2 (5 bases each). Trimming shortened V by 4 bases and J by 1 base, and 12 bases separated the two germline ends. Germline-derived CDR1 and CDR2 are SGHRS and YFSETQ. The CDR3 length is 14 residues. CDR3 sequence reads: CASSPRDPSYEQYF. The CDR3 nucleotides are TGCGCCAGCAGCCCCCGGGACCCTTCCTACGAGCAGTACTTC.

This clone was seen a few times. The gene calls are TRBV20-1 and TRBJ2-7, with TRBD1 as a possible D gene (7 bases). This CDR3 spans 9 amino acids. CDR1 DFQATT and CDR2 SNEGSKA come from the germline V gene (reference sequence). V dropped 5 bases and J dropped 10 bases, with 9 bases sitting between them. In DNA, the CDR3 is TGCAGTGCTGGAGGGGGCCAGTACTTC. It translates to CSAGGGQYF.

The CDR3 DNA sequence: TGTGCCAGTTTAGCGGAGGTGGGTGATACGCAGTATTTT. It specifies CASLAEVGDTQYF. V gene TRBV19 combines with J gene TRBJ2-3; weak D call: TRBD2 (6 bases). Deletions cut 8 bases from V and 6 bases from J, with 15 bases between. CDR1 and CDR2 from the germline V gene are LNHDA and SQIVND (reference sequence). The CDR3 covers 13 residues. Full variable domain (missing parts from reference TRBV19 and TRBJ2-3): DGGITQSPKYLFRKEGQNVTLSCEQNLNHDAMYWYRQDPGQGLRLIYYSQIVNDFQKGDIAEGYSVSREKKESFPLTVTSAQKNPTAFYLCASLAEVGDTQYFGPGTRLTVL.

V and J are TRBV18 and TRBJ1-5; maybe TRBD1 (6 bases). CDR1 and CDR2 (germline): KGHSH, LQKENI. The V end was cut by 2 bases, the J end by 7 bases, with 15 bases between. The CDR3 contains 15 residues. The CDR3 loop reads CASSPVGGPGQPQHF. The CDR3 DNA sequence: TGTGCCAGCTCACCAGTGGGGGGCCCCGGACAGCCCCAGCATTTT.